This TCR beta chain was documented in a study of T cells in Graves' hyperthyroidism and ophthalmopathy. This clonotype was detected a few times. The V and J ends lost 5 bases and 8 bases respectively, with 12 bases between them. CDR1 and CDR2 from the germline V gene are SQVTM and ANQGSEA. CDR3 size: 11 residues. TCR beta CDR3 regions were amplified from RNA. A first-round RT-PCR of the TCR CDR3 used the HTBI primer set. In TCRdb, the multiplex PCR reads were re-called with MiXCR into one record per CDR3 protein. The sample shows approximately 600,000 distinct CDR3 sequences, 13% to 15% of them seen only once.

Sample: blood. This sequence originates from a woman aged 18-35 years with Graves' ophthalmopathy. This chain uses TRBV29-1 with TRBJ1-2; maybe TRBD1 (5 bases). This CDR3 reads CSVHRGYGYTF. CDR3 nucleotides: TGCAGCGTTCATCGGGGGTACGGCTACACCTTC.